This TCR beta chain was recovered during a study of regulatory T cells in long-lasting Graves disease. The time point was: persistent/refractory GD, antithyroid drugs over 5 years with positive TRAb. Extracted PBMC RNA gave rise to the TCR library. This clonotype turned up a few times. For TCR beta, libraries came from iRepertoire HTBI primers and Arm-PCR of CDR3 regions. TCRdb independently ran MiXCR on the multiplex PCR reads; one entry per CDR3 protein. Among a few hundred thousand distinct CDR3 sequences listed, roughly 24% were seen once. This specimen was peripheral blood mononuclear cells (PBMCs), taken when the disease was refractory, from a patient treated with antithyroid drugs. This sequence was found in a woman in her thirties or forties with Graves disease.

CDR3 sequence: CASSASGESYEQYF. The DNA for the CDR3 is TGTGCCAGTAGTGCGAGCGGGGAGTCCTACGAGCAGTACTTC. The chain couples TRBV19 to TRBJ2-7, with 7 bases identical to TRBD2. This CDR3 region has 14 residues. In germline, CDR1 is LNHDA, CDR2 SQIVND (reference sequence). V was pared by 5 bases and J by 1 base, with 5 bases of the junction left unmatched.